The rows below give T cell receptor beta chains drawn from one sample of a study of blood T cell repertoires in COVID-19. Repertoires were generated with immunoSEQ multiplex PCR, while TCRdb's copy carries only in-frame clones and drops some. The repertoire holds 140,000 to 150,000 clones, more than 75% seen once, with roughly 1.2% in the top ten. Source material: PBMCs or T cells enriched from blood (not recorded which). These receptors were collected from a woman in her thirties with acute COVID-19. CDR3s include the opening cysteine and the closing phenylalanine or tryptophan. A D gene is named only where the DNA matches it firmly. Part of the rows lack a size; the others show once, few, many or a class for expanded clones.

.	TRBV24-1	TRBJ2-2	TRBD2	TGTGCCACCAGTCTTCTGGGACTAGACACCGGGGAGCTGTTTTTT	CATSLLGLDTGELFF
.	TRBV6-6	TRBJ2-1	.	TGTGCCAGCAGTATAGCGGAGTACAATGAGCAGTTCTTC	CASSIAEYNEQFF
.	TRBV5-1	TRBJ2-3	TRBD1	TGCGCCAGCAGCCAAGGACAGGGGATCACAGATACGCAGTATTTT	CASSQGQGITDTQYF
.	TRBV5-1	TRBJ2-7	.	TGCGCCAGCAGCTTAGACAGGCGAACCTACGAGCAGTACTTC	CASSLDRRTYEQYF
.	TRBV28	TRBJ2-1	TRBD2	TGTGCCAGCAGTTTAGGCGGGGGGCTCAACAATGAGCAGTTCTTC	CASSLGGGLNNEQFF
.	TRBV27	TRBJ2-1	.	TGTGCCAGCAGTTTATCAAACCTAGTGTGGCTTATCAATGAGCAGTTCTTC	CASSLSNLVWLINEQFF
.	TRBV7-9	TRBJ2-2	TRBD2	TGTGCCAGCAGCTCCTGGGAGCGGGATGTGGGCGGGGAGCTGTTTTTT	CASSSWERDVGGELFF
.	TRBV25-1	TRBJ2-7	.	TGTGCCAGCATAAACTACGAGCAGTACTTC	CASINYEQYF
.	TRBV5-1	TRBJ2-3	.	TGCGCCAGCAGCTTCCGGGAGCGCCGCACAGATACGCAGTATTTT	CASSFRERRTDTQYF
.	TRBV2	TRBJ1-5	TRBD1	TGTGCCAGCAGGATAGGACAGGACAATCAGCCCCAGCATTTT	CASRIGQDNQPQHF
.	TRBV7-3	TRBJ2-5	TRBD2	TGTGCCAGCAGCTTAGCAGCGGGAGTTAAGGGAGAGACCCAGTACTTC	CASSLAAGVKGETQYF
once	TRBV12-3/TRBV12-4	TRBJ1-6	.	TGTGCCAGCAGTTTAGGAGGAGAATCACCCCTCCACTTT	CASSLGGESPLHF
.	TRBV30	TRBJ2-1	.	TGTGCCTGGAGTAAGGCAGGGTGGGATGAGCAGTTCTTC	CAWSKAGWDEQFF
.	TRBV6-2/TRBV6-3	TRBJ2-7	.	TGTGCCAGCAGTTACACTAACTTTATGCACGAGCAGTACTTC	CASSYTNFMHEQYF
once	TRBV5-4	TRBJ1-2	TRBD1	TGTGCCAGCAGCCACCGGACAGGGGATTATGGCTACACCTTC	CASSHRTGDYGYTF
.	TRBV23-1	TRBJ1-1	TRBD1	TGCGCCAGCAGTCTTACGGGACAGGAGAACACTGAAGCTTTCTTT	CASSLTGQENTEAFF
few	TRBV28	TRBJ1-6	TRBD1	TGTGCCAGCAGTTTCGCCGGACAGGGAATGGACAATTCACCCCTCCACTTT	CASSFAGQGMDNSPLHF
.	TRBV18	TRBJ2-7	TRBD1	TGTGCCAGCTCACCTGGGACAGGGGACTACGAGCAGTACTTC	CASSPGTGDYEQYF
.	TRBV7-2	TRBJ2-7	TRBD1	TGTGCCAGCAGCTTACGTCCGGGACAGGGGGCAGACGAGCAGTACTTC	CASSLRPGQGADEQYF
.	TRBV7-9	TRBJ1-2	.	TGTGCCAGCAGCGCCGATATGGACTTTTATGGCTACACCTTC	CASSADMDFYGYTF
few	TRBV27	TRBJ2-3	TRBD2	TGTGCCAGCAGTGGACAGCCGGGCGGGAGGTCCTGGGGGGATACGCAGTATTTT	CASSGQPGGRSWGDTQYF
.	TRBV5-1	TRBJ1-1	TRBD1	TGCGCCAGCAGCCCCGGACAGGGTTCGGCTGAAGCTTTCTTT	CASSPGQGSAEAFF
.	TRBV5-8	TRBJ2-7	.	TGTGCCAGCAGCTTGGGACAGGGAGGTTACGAGCAGTACTTC	CASSLGQGGYEQYF
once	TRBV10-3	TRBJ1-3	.	TGTGCCATCAGTGAAGGGGGAAGGGTTGGAAACACCATATATTTT	CAISEGGRVGNTIYF
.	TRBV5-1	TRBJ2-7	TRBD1	TGCGCCAGCAGCTTGGCCGAACAGGGGCGCGAGCAGTACTTC	CASSLAEQGREQYF
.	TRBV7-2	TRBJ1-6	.	TGTGCCAGCAGCGTCGGCCAGGGCAGAGTTTCACCCCTCCACTTT	CASSVGQGRVSPLHF
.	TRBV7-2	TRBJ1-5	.	TGTGCCAGCAGCTTAGCGCGCACCCCCTATAGCAATCAGCCCCAGCATTTT	CASSLARTPYSNQPQHF
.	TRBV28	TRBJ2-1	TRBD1	TGTGCCAGCAGTCCACCCGGACAGGGGGATAATGAGCAGTTCTTC	CASSPPGQGDNEQFF
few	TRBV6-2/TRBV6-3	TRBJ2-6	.	TGTGCCAGCAGCCCCGATTCGGGTGGGGCCAACGTCCTGACTTTC	CASSPDSGGANVLTF
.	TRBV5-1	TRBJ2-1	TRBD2	TGCGCCAGCAGTGGTAGCGGGAGCTCGAGAAACAATGAGCAGTTCTTC	CASSGSGSSRNNEQFF
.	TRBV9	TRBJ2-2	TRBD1	TGTGCCAGCAGCGTAGTTCGGGACAGGGCGAACACCGGGGAGCTGTTTTTT	CASSVVRDRANTGELFF
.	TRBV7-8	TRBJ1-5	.	TGTGCCAGCAGCTTAGCGAACAGGGTCGGCAATCAGCCCCAGCATTTT	CASSLANRVGNQPQHF
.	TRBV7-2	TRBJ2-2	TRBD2	TGTGCCAGCAGCTTAGGACTAGCCGGCACCGGGGAGCTGTTTTTT	CASSLGLAGTGELFF
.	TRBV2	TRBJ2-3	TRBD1	TGTGCCAGCAGTCGTTGGACAGGGGGATCAGATACGCAGTATTTT	CASSRWTGGSDTQYF
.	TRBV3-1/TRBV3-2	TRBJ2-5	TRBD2	TGTGCCAGCAGCCAAGATTGGCTAGCGGGAGCACAGACCCAGTACTTC	CASSQDWLAGAQTQYF
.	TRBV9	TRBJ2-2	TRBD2	TGTGCCAGCAGCACACACGGACTAGCACTCCTAACCGGGGAGCTGTTTTTT	CASSTHGLALLTGELFF
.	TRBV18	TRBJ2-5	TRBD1	TGTGCCAGCTCACTGGACAGGGGGCACCGAGAGACCCAGTACTTC	CASSLDRGHRETQYF
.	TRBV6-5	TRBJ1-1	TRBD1	TGTGCCAGCAGTCTCGGGACAGGCCAGGACACTGAAGCTTTCTTT	CASSLGTGQDTEAFF
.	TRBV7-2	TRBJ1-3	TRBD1	TGTGCCAGCAGCCTGGGACAGGGAAACACCATATATTTT	CASSLGQGNTIYF
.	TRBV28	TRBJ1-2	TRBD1	TGTGCCAGCAGTTTAGATCAGACAGGGATCTATGGCTACACCTTC	CASSLDQTGIYGYTF
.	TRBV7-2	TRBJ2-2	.	TGTGCCAGCAGCTTCCCCAGGACCGGGGAGCTGTTTTTT	CASSFPRTGELFF
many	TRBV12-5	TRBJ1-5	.	TGTGCTAGTGGTTTTCTCCGGGAGCCCCAGCATTTT	CASGFLREPQHF
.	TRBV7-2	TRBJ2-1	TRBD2	TGTGCCAGCAGCTTGTTCTTTCCGGCGGGAGTTCGCTACAATGAGCAGTTCTTC	CASSLFFPAGVRYNEQFF
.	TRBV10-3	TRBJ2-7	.	TGTGCCATCAGTGAGGACGGGACTTCACGAGAGCAGTACTTC	CAISEDGTSREQYF
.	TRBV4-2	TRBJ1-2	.	TGTGCCAGCAGCCAAGAATCGCATCAGGATCTTGGCTACACCTTC	CASSQESHQDLGYTF
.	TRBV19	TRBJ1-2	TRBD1	TGTGCCAGTAGTCAACGGACAGGGAACTATGGCTACACCTTC	CASSQRTGNYGYTF
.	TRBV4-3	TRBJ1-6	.	TGCGCCAGCAGCCCCATATCCGGGGTGGAGGGGTCAGTGAGAAATTCACCCCTCCACTTT	CASSPISGVEGSVRNSPLHF
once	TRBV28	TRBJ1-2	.	TGTGCCAGCAGTTTCTTCGCGGGGCCGGGGGGCTACACCTTC	CASSFFAGPGGYTF